This T cell receptor beta chain stems from a study of vaccination and CD4 T cells after COVID-19. Study at large: The BNT162b2 or mRNA-1273 vaccine was given to participants in two doses. Stimulation of cells relied on overlapping spike peptides derived from SARS-CoV-2, HCoV-NL63, HCoV-OC43 and HCoV-229E.

The CDR3 has 13 amino acids. The germline gives CDR1 SEHNR, CDR2 FQNEAQ (reference sequence). Between the trimmed V and J ends, which lost 3 bases and 3 bases, there was a span of 8 bases. A note on this clonotype: The antigen is undetermined.

Regarding treatment: approximately nine-day PBMC culture with coronavirus spike peptide pools or control peptides (ViraFEST assay). Those CD4+ T cells from the unexposed donor predate the COVID-19 pandemic (2011-2018). Peptide pools at approximately 10 ug/ml stimulated roughly 1.9 million PBMCs per well with about 10 IU/ml IL-2. Findings and caveats of the study: The median proportion of reactive clones detected only post-vaccination in convalescent patients was 75% to 90%.

Once obtained from cultured CD4+ T cells, the DNA was sequenced using the Oncomine TCR Beta short-read assay. TCRdb used MiXCR to reprocess the PCR reads, holding one entry per CDR3 protein. The sample has some 5,000 distinct CDR3 sequences, 30% to 35% seen once. This chain uses TRBV7-9 with TRBJ1-1; possibly TRBD1 for D (5 bases). Sequencing input: CD4+ T cells from blood, cultured in vitro. The TCR comes from a human donor in good health. In DNA form, the CDR3 reads TGTGCCAGCAGCTTGCAGGGCGACACTGAAGCTTTCTTT. Encoded protein: CASSLQGDTEAFF.